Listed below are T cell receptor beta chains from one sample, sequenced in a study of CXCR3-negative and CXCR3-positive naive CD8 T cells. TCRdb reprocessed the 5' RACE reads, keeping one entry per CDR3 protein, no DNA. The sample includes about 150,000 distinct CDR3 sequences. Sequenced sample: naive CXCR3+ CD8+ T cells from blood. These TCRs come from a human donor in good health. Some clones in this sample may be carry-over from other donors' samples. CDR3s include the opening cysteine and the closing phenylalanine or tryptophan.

CDR3aa: CASSFGDRDYNEQFF
len: 15
v_gene: TRBV28
j_gene: TRBJ2-1

CDR3aa: CASSHHRGLTMTDTQYF
len: 17
v_gene: TRBV5-5
j_gene: TRBJ2-3

CDR3aa: CASSLELAGADTQYF
len: 15
v_gene: TRBV7-2
j_gene: TRBJ2-3

CDR3aa: CASGSPTGELFF
len: 12
v_gene: TRBV12-5
j_gene: TRBJ2-2

CDR3aa: CSVGTGGPYETQYF
len: 14
v_gene: TRBV29-1
j_gene: TRBJ2-5

CDR3aa: CASSPVGTDTQYF
len: 13
v_gene: TRBV7-9
j_gene: TRBJ2-3

CDR3aa: CASSQEDTAQETQYF
len: 15
v_gene: TRBV14
j_gene: TRBJ2-5

CDR3aa: CASSEDSGSQYEQYF
len: 15
v_gene: TRBV6-1
j_gene: TRBJ2-7

CDR3aa: CAWDKLAGADNEQFF
len: 15
v_gene: TRBV30
j_gene: TRBJ2-1

CDR3aa: CASSDPETSSYEQYF
len: 15
v_gene: TRBV10-2
j_gene: TRBJ2-7

CDR3aa: CASNDPSTPFYNEQFF
len: 16
v_gene: TRBV2
j_gene: TRBJ2-1

CDR3aa: CASSLEWRGGLYEQYF
len: 16
v_gene: TRBV7-2
j_gene: TRBJ2-7

CDR3aa: CASSQDQRGEQFF
len: 13
v_gene: TRBV4-1
j_gene: TRBJ2-1

CDR3aa: CASTKDSNTEAFF
len: 13
v_gene: TRBV6-5
j_gene: TRBJ1-1